Following are 10 T cell receptor beta chains from one sample sequenced in a study of T cell responses to AZD1222 COVID-19 vaccine. Using immunoSEQ multiplex PCR, the repertoire was profiled, and TCRdb retains in-frame clones only, with some absent. The data show 160,000 or so clones, 94% seen once. The source was peripheral blood, collected 28 days after the second AZD1222 dose. The receptors were sampled from an adult who received the AZD1222 COVID-19 vaccine.

The V and J genes are TRBV7-9 and TRBJ2-1; 12 nucleotides agree with TRBD2. CDR1 is SEHNR, CDR2 FQNEAQ, per germline (reference sequence). The CDR3 runs 15 residues. V shed 4 bases and J 2 bases; nucleotides not matched to a gene: 0. The CDR3 bases are TGTGCCAGCAGCTGGACTAGCGGGGCCTACAATGAGCAGTTCTTC. This sequence encodes CASSWTSGAYNEQFF.

The chain uses TRBV19 and TRBJ1-4; the D is unclear. The germline V and J ends were trimmed by 4 bases and 5 bases, with 11 bases remaining between them. Looked up from germline, CDR1 is LNHDA and CDR2 is SQIVND (reference sequence). The length of the CDR3 is 14 residues. CDR3 nucleotide sequence: TGTGCCAGTAGTAGGACGGCGCCCAATGAAAAACTGTTTTTT. Translating it yields CASSRTAPNEKLFF.

Only one count was recorded for this clone. The J gene is TRBJ1-1, the V gene TRBV2; D gene ambiguous. The CDR3 runs to 11 residues. Germline V gives CDR1 SNHLY, CDR2 FYNNEI. Trimming shortened V by 7 bases and J by 1 base, and 4 bases separated the two germline ends. The CDR3: CASKENTEAFF. DNA of the CDR3: TGTGCCAGCAAGGAGAACACTGAAGCTTTCTTT.

This rearrangement joins TRBV7-2 to TRBJ1-6, with TRBD1 identical over 7 bases. V dropped 5 bases and J dropped 4; count of bases not matched to a gene: 8. Per germline, CDR1 SGHTA and CDR2 FQGNSA. The CDR3 consists of 16 residues. The CDR3 region has the DNA TGTGCCAGCAGCCCCCCACAGGGGATTTATAATTCACCCCTCCACTTT. It codes for CASSPPQGIYNSPLHF.

V usage is TRBV12-3 or TRBV12-4 and J usage is TRBJ1-2; D is ambiguous. V was trimmed by 3 bases and J by 3 bases, leaving 8 bases between them. There are 13 residues in the CDR3. The CDR3 coding sequence is TGTGCCAGCAGTTTTACGGGCTACTATGGCTACACCTTC. This sequence encodes CASSFTGYYGYTF.

V is TRBV7-6 and J is TRBJ2-1; TRBD2 aligns across 8 bases. The CDR3 sequence is 12 residues long. Germline CDR1 is SGHVS and CDR2 is FNYEAQ. Trimming removed 9 bases from V and 5 bases from J; junction bases left unmatched: 3. The CDR3 nucleotides are TGTGCCAGTAGCGGGATAGACAATGAGCAGTTCTTC. It is translated as CASSGIDNEQFF. Combining the CDR3 with reference TRBV7-6 and TRBJ2-1 gives the whole variable domain GAGVSQSPRYKVTKRGQDVALRCDPISGHVSLYWYRQALGQGPEFLTYFNYEAQQDKSGLPNDRFSAERPEGSISTLTIQRTEQRDSAMYRCASSGIDNEQFFGPGTRLTVL.

The chain couples TRBV7-9 to TRBJ2-7, with D maybe TRBD1 (6 bases). The V and J ends lost 5 bases and 0 bases respectively, with 14 bases between them. There are 15 residues in the CDR3. The germline V gene has CDR1 SEHNR and CDR2 FQNEAQ (reference sequence). The CDR3 DNA follows: TGTGCCAGCAGCCCTGGGTGGGGGCTCTCCTACGAGCAGTACTTC. Its translation: CASSPGWGLSYEQYF. The whole variable domain, remainder taken from reference TRBV7-9 and TRBJ2-7, is DTGVSQNPRHKITKRGQNVTFRCDPISEHNRLYWYRQTLGQGPEFLTYFQNEAQLEKSRLLSDRFSAERPKGSFSTLEIQRTEQGDSAMYLCASSPGWGLSYEQYFGPGTRLTVT.

The gene calls are TRBV20-1 and TRBJ2-1, with 9 nucleotides matching TRBD2. Per the germline V gene, CDR1 is DFQATT and CDR2 is SNEGSKA (reference sequence). V lost 3 bases to trimming and J lost 5 bases; unmatched junction nucleotides: 8. CDR3 length: 15 residues. CDR3 in DNA: TGCAGTGCTAGTGATAGCGGGAGTCGTCACAATGAGCAGTTCTTC. Translation: CSASDSGSRHNEQFF.

The rearrangement joins TRBV3-1 (or the pseudogene TRBV3-2) to TRBJ2-4, with a weak D call TRBD1 (6 bases). V was clipped by 5 bases and J by 0 bases, with 11 bases between them. The length of the CDR3 is 15 residues. CDR1 is LGHDT and CDR2 is YNNKEL in the germline V gene (reference sequence). CDR3 amino acids: CASSGQTLAKNIQYF. CDR3 sequence (DNA): TGTGCCAGCAGCGGACAGACCCTAGCCAAAAACATTCAGTACTTC.

The chain carries TRBV4-2 and TRBJ1-4; D may be TRBD1 (5 bases). This CDR3 comprises 14 residues. Trimming left V 1 base short and J 8 bases short, with 11 bases between. Germline V gene lookup returns CDR1 LGHNA and CDR2 YNFKEQ. The CDR3 spells CASSQGGTGEKLFF. CDR3 coding DNA: TGTGCCAGCAGCCAAGGTGGGACGGGGGAAAAACTGTTTTTT.